A single sample is the source of the 28 T cell receptor beta chains below, sequenced in a study of T cell responses to AZD1222 COVID-19 vaccine. Profiled with immunoSEQ multiplex PCR; TCRdb holds only in-frame clones, not every one. This repertoire shows 150,000 to 200,000 clones, around 94% found once; its top ten account for 4.5% to 5.5%. The material was peripheral blood, obtained 28 days after the second AZD1222 dose. All receptors come from an adult who received the AZD1222 COVID-19 vaccine.

The chain carries TRBV6-5 and TRBJ1-3; TRBD1 might be the D (5 bases). V was clipped by 2 bases and J by 6 bases, with 11 bases between them. This CDR3 is built from 14 residues. Germline assignment: CDR1 MNHEY and CDR2 SVGAGI. DNA of the CDR3: TGTGCCAGCAGTTACAAGAGGGGTGTAAACACCATATATTTT. It yields the protein CASSYKRGVNTIYF.

This clone has just one count. The V call is TRBV5-4, the J call TRBJ2-1, with TRBD2 matching 9 bases. With 4 bases clipped from V and 2 bases from J, the junction kept 10 bases outside the gene matches. The CDR3 totals 17 residues. Germline V lookup: CDR1 SGHNT, CDR2 YYREEE (reference sequence). CDR3 in amino acids: CASSLSLAGGPYNEQFF. Here the CDR3 DNA reads TGTGCCAGCAGCCTTTCACTGGCGGGAGGGCCCTACAATGAGCAGTTCTTC.

The genes are TRBV6-5 and TRBJ1-1; D may be TRBD1 (5 bases). CDR1 is MNHEY, CDR2 SVGAGI, per germline. The V end lost 5 bases, the J end lost 2 bases, and 15 bases lay between the germline ends. The length of the CDR3 is 15 residues. CDR3 DNA: TGTGCCAGCAGTCGCGTCCGGAGGGGTAACACTGAAGCTTTCTTT. It codes for CASSRVRRGNTEAFF.

This clone was observed once. The chain is built from TRBV6-5 and TRBJ1-2; D uncertain. CDR3 length: 16 amino acids. Germline V gives CDR1 MNHEY, CDR2 SVGAGI. Trimming took off 0 bases at V and 8 bases at J, with 19 bases between the two ends. CDR3 DNA: TGTGCCAGCAGTTACTCGATCCTAGCGAATCTATACGGCTACACCTTC. This gives the protein CASSYSILANLYGYTF.

The DNA for the CDR3 is TGCGCCAGCAGCCAAGTCCCCAGCGGGAGCTCCTACAATGAGCAGTTCTTC. Protein product: CASSQVPSGSSYNEQFF. The chain carries TRBV4-1 and TRBJ2-1, with TRBD2 matching 8 bases. From germline, CDR1 is MGHRA and CDR2 YSYEKL. Trimming took 1 base from V and 0 from J; bases not matched to a gene: 5. The CDR3 runs to 17 residues.

The rearrangement uses TRBV9 and TRBJ1-2, with D maybe TRBD1 (5 bases). Germline V gene data show CDR1 as SGDLS and CDR2 as YYNGEE. V dropped 4 bases and J dropped 8 bases, with 18 bases sitting between them. This CDR3 has 14 residues. The CDR3 bases are TGTGCCAGCAGCCTTTCCGTAGGGGCATGGGGCTACACCTTC. Amino acids: CASSLSVGAWGYTF.

The count of this clone is one. V usage is TRBV27 and J usage is TRBJ2-7; a possible D gene is TRBD2 (6 bases). V was trimmed by 5 bases and J by 6 bases, leaving 20 bases between them. The V gene's germline CDR1 is MNHEY and CDR2 SMNVEV (reference sequence). There are 15 residues in the CDR3. CDR3 in DNA: TGTGCCAGCAGTATGGGCGGGACGAAGGACTCCGAGCAGTACTTC. It specifies CASSMGGTKDSEQYF.

This rearrangement joins TRBV5-1 to TRBJ1-1; D not certain. V lost 0 bases and J lost 1, with 10 bases in between. Germline V CDR1 and CDR2: SGHRS, YFSETQ. This CDR3 has 15 amino acids. The DNA for the CDR3 is TGCGCCAGCAGCTTGGCAGGCTCGGGGAACACTGAAGCTTTCTTT. Protein: CASSLAGSGNTEAFF.

The J gene is TRBJ1-2, the V gene TRBV4-1; D is uncertain. CDR3 size: 13 residues. The V end lost 1 base, the J end lost 4 bases, and 7 bases lay between the germline ends. Per the germline V gene, CDR1 is MGHRA and CDR2 is YSYEKL. CDR3 DNA: TGCGCCAGCAGCCAAGTGAATGGCTATGGCTACACCTTC. Protein: CASSQVNGYGYTF.

This chain connects TRBV7-9 to TRBJ2-1; D call uncertain. With 1 base removed from V and 2 bases from J, the gap between germline ends came to 6 bases. Germline CDR1 reads SEHNR; CDR2 reads FQNEAQ (reference sequence). CDR3 length: 14 residues. CDR3 region: CASSLEAPYNEQFF. DNA for the CDR3: TGTGCCAGCAGCTTAGAGGCCCCCTACAATGAGCAGTTCTTC.

This clone was picked up a small number of times. This sequence joins TRBV4-1 and TRBJ2-1, with D hard to call. V was clipped by 2 bases and J by 9 bases, with 14 bases between them. Germline loops: CDR1 MGHRA, CDR2 YSYEKL. CDR3 length: 14 amino acids. The chain's CDR3 is CASSQFRPTSEQFF. The CDR3 nucleotides read TGCGCCAGCAGCCAATTCCGACCCACAAGTGAGCAGTTCTTC.

The chain employs TRBV7-9 and TRBJ1-3; D possibly corresponds to TRBD1 (5 bases). This CDR3 is 13 amino acids long. Germline V gene lookup returns CDR1 SEHNR and CDR2 FQNEAQ (reference sequence). The V end lost 9 bases, the J end lost 0 bases, and 9 bases lay between the germline ends. The CDR3 coding sequence is TGTGCCAGTGGGGGAATCTCTGGAAACACCATATATTTT. This encodes CASGGISGNTIYF.

The V gene is TRBV5-1, the J gene TRBJ2-1; 8 nucleotides align to TRBD2. J was trimmed by 2 bases and V by 2 bases; bases with no gene match: 24. Germline lookup yields CDR1 SGHRS and CDR2 YFSETQ. This CDR3 is 22 amino acids long. The CDR3, as DNA: TGCGCCAGCAGCTTTCCCGACCTTAGACAGTCCAAGGGGCGGGAGGCCTACAATGAGCAGTTCTTC. Protein sequence: CASSFPDLRQSKGREAYNEQFF.

This chain joins TRBV6-5 and TRBJ1-1; unclear D gene. Germline loops: CDR1 MNHEY, CDR2 SVGAGI. The V end lost 7 bases, the J end lost 0 bases, and 12 bases lay between the germline ends. The CDR3 runs to 14 residues. The CDR3: CASTPGGMNTEAFF. In DNA, the CDR3 is TGTGCCAGCACCCCGGGCGGTATGAACACTGAAGCTTTCTTT.

This clone was detected once. The chain recombines TRBV19 with TRBJ1-4, with D perhaps matching TRBD1 (5 bases). The CDR3 runs 15 residues. In germline, CDR1 is LNHDA, CDR2 SQIVND (reference sequence). The ends were cut back, 7 bases at V and 7 bases at J, with 19 bases in the middle. The CDR3 DNA is TGTGCCAGTACCAACCAGGCTGGGGCAAGTGAAAAACTGTTTTTT. This translates into CASTNQAGASEKLFF. Filled out from reference TRBV19 and TRBJ1-4, the complete variable domain reads DGGITQSPKYLFRKEGQNVTLSCEQNLNHDAMYWYRQDPGQGLRLIYYSQIVNDFQKGDIAEGYSVSREKKESFPLTVTSAQKNPTAFYLCASTNQAGASEKLFFGSGTQLSVL.

This rearrangement joins TRBV29-1 to TRBJ1-3, with 8 positions matching TRBD1. The CDR3 consists of 21 residues. Trimming removed 4 bases from V and 4 bases from J; junction bases left unmatched: 27. Germline CDR1 reads SQVTM; CDR2 reads ANQGSEA. The CDR3 region is CSVGYFGTGSLSLWIGNTIYF. CDR3 in DNA: TGCAGCGTTGGGTACTTCGGGACAGGATCCCTCTCCCTCTGGATCGGAAACACCATATATTTT.

This clone was observed once. The V and J genes are TRBV3-1 (or the pseudogene TRBV3-2) and TRBJ2-7; D gene uncertain. With 0 bases removed from V and 2 bases from J, the gap between germline ends came to 11 bases. The germline V gene has CDR1 LGHDT and CDR2 YNNKEL (reference sequence). The CDR3 is 15 amino acids. Here the CDR3 reads CASSQDPPSAYEQYF. DNA of the CDR3: TGTGCCAGCAGCCAAGATCCGCCATCAGCCTACGAGCAGTACTTC.

The chain combines TRBV28 with TRBJ2-7; D remains ambiguous. Trimming pared 6 bases from V and 3 bases from J, leaving 9 bases between. The CDR3 spans 12 residues. Looked up from germline, CDR1 is MDHEN and CDR2 is SYDVKM. The CDR3 here is CASRSDNYEQYF. The CDR3 DNA sequence: TGTGCCAGCAGGTCAGACAACTACGAGCAGTACTTC.

This clone showed up just once. The rearrangement uses TRBV18 and TRBJ2-1; 10 bases agree with TRBD2. J lost 4 bases, V lost 2 bases, and 2 bases had no gene match. This CDR3 comprises 15 residues. Germline V CDR1 and CDR2: KGHSH, LQKENI. The CDR3 loop reads CASSPEREGYNEQFF. CDR3 DNA sequence: TGTGCCAGCTCACCAGAGCGGGAGGGATACAATGAGCAGTTCTTC.

This chain joins TRBV3-1 (or the pseudogene TRBV3-2) and TRBJ2-1; TRBD2 matches at 15 bases. Germline V gives CDR1 LGHDT, CDR2 YNNKEL (reference sequence). The CDR3 contains 18 residues. V gave up 5 bases and J gave up 4 bases; unmatched junction bases: 9. This CDR3 reads CASSYRTSGRASYNEQFF. CDR3 in DNA: TGTGCCAGCAGCTACAGGACTAGCGGGAGGGCCTCTTACAATGAGCAGTTCTTC.

The chain has TRBV4-3 and TRBJ2-2; 14 bases are shared with TRBD2. CDR1 and CDR2 (germline): LGHNA, YSLEER. The length of the CDR3 is 18 residues. V dropped 1 base and J dropped 4; count of bases not matched to a gene: 5. CDR3 amino acids: CASSQGLAGGSGTGELFF. For the CDR3, the DNA is TGCGCCAGCAGCCAAGGACTAGCGGGAGGGTCCGGCACCGGGGAGCTGTTTTTT.

The chain joins TRBV7-9 to TRBJ1-1; TRBD1 is a possible D gene (6 bases). The germline gives CDR1 SEHNR, CDR2 FQNEAQ (reference sequence). Trimming removed 5 bases at V and 6 bases at J, with 10 bases between. There are 12 residues in the CDR3. The CDR3 nucleotides are TGTGCCAGCAGCAGTGGACAGCCTGAAGCTTTCTTT. This codes for CASSSGQPEAFF.

The genes are TRBV5-1 and TRBJ2-2, with D uncertain. The CDR3 covers 15 residues. Germline CDR1 SGHRS, CDR2 YFSETQ. Trimming took 4 bases from V and 3 from J, leaving 13 bases between them. This CDR3 reads CASSTSRIDTGELFF. In nucleotides, the CDR3 is TGCGCCAGCAGCACCTCTAGAATCGACACCGGGGAGCTGTTTTTT.

This clone was found once. The J gene is TRBJ1-5, the V gene TRBV5-8; a possible D gene is TRBD1 (6 bases). Germline CDR1 SGHTS, CDR2 YDEGEE. Trimming pared 1 base from V and 6 bases from J, leaving 17 bases between. The CDR3 totals 16 residues. In nucleotides, the CDR3 is TGTGCCAGCAGCTTGATGGTTGGGGGGGCGGGTCAGCCCCAGCATTTT. Protein product: CASSLMVGGAGQPQHF.

The chain combines TRBV9 with TRBJ1-1; 7 nucleotides agree with TRBD1. Trimming removed 3 bases from V and 0 bases from J; junction bases left unmatched: 2. Germline loops: CDR1 SGDLS, CDR2 YYNGEE. The CDR3 covers 14 residues. CDR3 bases: TGTGCCAGCAGCGCCCAGGGGGTGAACACTGAAGCTTTCTTT. Protein: CASSAQGVNTEAFF. The complete variable domain, with remaining parts taken from reference TRBV9 and TRBJ1-1, reads DSGVTQTPKHLITATGQRVTLRCSPRSGDLSVYWYQQSLDQGLQFLIQYYNGEERAKGNILERFSAQQFPDLHSELNLSSLELGDSALYFCASSAQGVNTEAFFGQGTRLTVV.

V is TRBV13 and J is TRBJ2-1; D is uncertain. The CDR3 is 13 amino acids. Trimming left V 0 bases short and J 10 bases short, with 10 bases between. The germline CDR1 and CDR2 sequences are PRHDT and FYEKMQ (reference sequence). The CDR3 DNA follows: TGTGCCAGCAGCTTAGGTCCCCAATCCGAGCAGTTCTTC. This sequence encodes CASSLGPQSEQFF.

V is TRBV11-3 and J is TRBJ2-7; 7 nucleotides match TRBD1. The germline V gene has CDR1 SGHNT and CDR2 YENEEA. CDR3 length equals 12 residues. V shed 4 bases and J 8 bases; nucleotides not matched to a gene: 5. The CDR3 DNA reads as TGTGCCAGCAGCTCATACAGGGGAAAGCAGTACTTC. Translation gives CASSSYRGKQYF.

The chain recombines TRBV7-9 with TRBJ1-1; D is perhaps TRBD1 (6 bases). The V end lost 4 bases, the J end lost 1 base, and 7 bases lay between the germline ends. The CDR3 has 13 amino acids. In germline, CDR1 is SEHNR, CDR2 FQNEAQ (reference sequence). CDR3 nucleotides: TGTGCCAGCAGCTCGGGACAGAACACTGAAGCTTTCTTT. This encodes CASSSGQNTEAFF.